This entry is about one T cell receptor (beta chain). The target antigen is unknown. This entry belongs to a study of OX40 agonist ivuxolimab in advanced cancers. Study as a whole: The dose-escalation cohort was over 65% male, with a mean age of around 60 years, ranging roughly 20 to 90. Findings and caveats of the study: In the 0.1 to 3.0 mg/kg range, CD4+ and CD8+ blood T cells had expanded clonally by week 6.

Sequenced by immunoSEQ multiplex PCR; TCRdb stores in-frame clones only, minus some. Seen here are tens of thousands of clones, around 80% observed once, and the top ten hold 1.5% to 2%. The sample consisted of CD4+ or CD8+ T cells sorted from blood, taken in a trial of the OX40 agonist ivuxolimab. The sequence was collected from an adult with an advanced solid tumor such as melanoma, head and neck, liver or kidney cancer.

CDR3 region: CAWSVGGNEKLFF. In nucleotides, the CDR3 is TGTGCCTGGAGTGTAGGGGGCAATGAAAAACTGTTTTTT. J is TRBJ1-4 and V is TRBV30, with 7 positions matching TRBD1. The junction had 0 bases not matched to a gene; V was cut back by 0 bases and J by 5 bases. In germline, CDR1 is GTSNPN, CDR2 SVGIG (reference sequence). CDR3 length: 13 amino acids.